Sequencing of this T cell receptor (beta chain) was carried out in a study of control samples from healthy donors and cancer patients. This clone was detected once. This CDR3 is built from 14 residues. Germline V gene data show CDR1 as MDHEN and CDR2 as SYDVKM. With 8 bases removed from V and 0 bases from J, the gap between germline ends came to 13 bases. Assay: immunoSEQ multiplex PCR; the TCRdb copy retains only in-frame clones and omits some. The sample includes about 120,000 clones, roughly 90% seen only once; the top ten take more than 1.5%. The J gene is TRBJ2-5, the V gene TRBV28, with a weak D call TRBD2 (5 bases). The specimen sequenced was blood. The TCR originated in a young man in good health. CDR3 protein: CASLPISDQETQYF. CDR3 coding DNA: TGTGCCAGCTTACCTATTAGCGACCAAGAGACCCAGTACTTC.